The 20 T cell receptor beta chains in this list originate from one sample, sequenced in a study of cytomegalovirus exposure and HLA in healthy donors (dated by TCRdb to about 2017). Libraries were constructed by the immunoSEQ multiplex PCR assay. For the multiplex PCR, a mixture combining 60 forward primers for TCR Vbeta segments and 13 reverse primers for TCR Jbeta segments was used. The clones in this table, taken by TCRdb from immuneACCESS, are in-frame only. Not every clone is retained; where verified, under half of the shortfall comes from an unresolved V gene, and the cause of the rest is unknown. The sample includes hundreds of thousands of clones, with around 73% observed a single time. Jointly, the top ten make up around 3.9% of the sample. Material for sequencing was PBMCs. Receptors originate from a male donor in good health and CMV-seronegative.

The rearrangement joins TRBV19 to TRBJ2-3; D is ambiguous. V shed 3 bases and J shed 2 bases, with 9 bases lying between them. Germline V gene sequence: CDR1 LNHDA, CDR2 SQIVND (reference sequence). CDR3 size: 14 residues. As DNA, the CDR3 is TGTGCCAGTAGTATCGCAACAAACACAGATACGCAGTATTTT. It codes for CASSIATNTDTQYF.

CDR3 bases: TGTGCCAGCAGCCCGACAGGGAATCGCTACGAGCAGTACTTC. Its protein product is CASSPTGNRYEQYF. The chain is built from TRBV6-6 and TRBJ2-7; 7 positions match TRBD1. This CDR3 is built from 14 residues. After removal of 6 bases from V and 3 bases from J, the junction contained 8 bases not matched to a gene. Per the germline V gene, CDR1 is MNHNY and CDR2 is SVGAGI (reference sequence).

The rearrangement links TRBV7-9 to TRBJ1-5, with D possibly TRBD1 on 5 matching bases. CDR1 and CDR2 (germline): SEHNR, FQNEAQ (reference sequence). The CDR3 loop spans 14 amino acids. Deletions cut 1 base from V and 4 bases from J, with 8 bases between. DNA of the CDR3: TGTGCCAGCAGCTTAGAGTCAGGGAATCAGCCCCAGCATTTT. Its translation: CASSLESGNQPQHF.

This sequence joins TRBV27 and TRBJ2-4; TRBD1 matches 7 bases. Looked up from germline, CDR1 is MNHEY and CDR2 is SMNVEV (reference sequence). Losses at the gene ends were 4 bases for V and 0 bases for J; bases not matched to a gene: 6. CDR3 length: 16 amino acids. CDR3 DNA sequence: TGTGCCAGCAGTTCCCAGGGGGTACTAGCCAAAAACATTCAGTACTTC. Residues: CASSSQGVLAKNIQYF.

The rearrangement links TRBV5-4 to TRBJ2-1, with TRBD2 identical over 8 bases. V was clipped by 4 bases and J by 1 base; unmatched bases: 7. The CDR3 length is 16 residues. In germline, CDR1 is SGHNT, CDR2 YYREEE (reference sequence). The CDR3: CASSPGTSWSYNEQFF. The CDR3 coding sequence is TGTGCCAGCAGCCCGGGGACTAGTTGGTCCTACAATGAGCAGTTCTTC.

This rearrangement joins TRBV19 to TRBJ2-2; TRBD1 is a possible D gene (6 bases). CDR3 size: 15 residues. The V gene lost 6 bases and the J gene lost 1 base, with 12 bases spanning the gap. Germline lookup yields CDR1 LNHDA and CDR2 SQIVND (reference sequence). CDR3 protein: CASSRQALNTGELFF. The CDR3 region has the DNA TGTGCCAGTAGCAGACAGGCTTTGAACACCGGGGAGCTGTTTTTT.

CDR3 residues: CASSPLSQGVDYGYTF. In DNA form, the CDR3 reads TGTGCCAGCTCACCCTTATCGCAGGGGGTCGACTATGGCTACACCTTC. The V and J genes are TRBV18 and TRBJ1-2; 7 nucleotides agree with TRBD1. The V gene's germline CDR1 is KGHSH and CDR2 LQKENI. The CDR3 loop spans 16 amino acids. The junction had 10 bases not matched to a gene; V was cut back by 3 bases and J by 3 bases.

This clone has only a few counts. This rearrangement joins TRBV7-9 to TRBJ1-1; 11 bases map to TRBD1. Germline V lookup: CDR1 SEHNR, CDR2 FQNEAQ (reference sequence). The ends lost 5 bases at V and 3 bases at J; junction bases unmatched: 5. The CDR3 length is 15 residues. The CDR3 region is CASSPGQGADTEAFF. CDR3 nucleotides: TGTGCCAGCAGCCCTGGACAGGGGGCGGACACTGAAGCTTTCTTT.

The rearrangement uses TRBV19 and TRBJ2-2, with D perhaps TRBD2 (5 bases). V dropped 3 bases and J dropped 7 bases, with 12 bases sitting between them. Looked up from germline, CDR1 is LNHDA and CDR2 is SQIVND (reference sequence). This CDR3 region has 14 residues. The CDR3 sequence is CASSMEWGVGELFF. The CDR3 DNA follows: TGTGCCAGTAGTATGGAATGGGGAGTCGGGGAGCTGTTTTTT.

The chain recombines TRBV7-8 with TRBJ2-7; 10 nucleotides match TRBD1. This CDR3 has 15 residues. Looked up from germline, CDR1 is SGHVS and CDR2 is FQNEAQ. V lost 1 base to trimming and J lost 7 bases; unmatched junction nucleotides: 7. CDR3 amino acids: CASSLERQGAKEQYF. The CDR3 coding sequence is TGTGCCAGCAGCTTAGAGCGACAGGGGGCTAAGGAGCAGTACTTC.

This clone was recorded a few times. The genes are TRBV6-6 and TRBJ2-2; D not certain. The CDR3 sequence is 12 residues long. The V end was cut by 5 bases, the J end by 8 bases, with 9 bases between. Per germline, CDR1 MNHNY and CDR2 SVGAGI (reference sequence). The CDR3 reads CASSLVGGELFF. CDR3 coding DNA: TGTGCCAGCAGTCTTGTCGGTGGGGAGCTGTTTTTT.

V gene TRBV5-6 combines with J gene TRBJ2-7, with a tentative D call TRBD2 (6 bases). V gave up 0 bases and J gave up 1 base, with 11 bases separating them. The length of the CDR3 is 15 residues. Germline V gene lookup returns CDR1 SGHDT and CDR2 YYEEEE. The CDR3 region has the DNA TGTGCCAGCAGCTTGGCCGCCCGGGGGTCCTACGAGCAGTACTTC. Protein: CASSLAARGSYEQYF.

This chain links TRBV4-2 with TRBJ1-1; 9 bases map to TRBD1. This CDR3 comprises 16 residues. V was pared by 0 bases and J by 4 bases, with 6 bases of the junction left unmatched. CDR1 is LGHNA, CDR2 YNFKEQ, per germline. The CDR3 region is CASSQDIGQGTTEAFF. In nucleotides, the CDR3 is TGTGCCAGCAGCCAAGATATAGGACAGGGGACCACTGAAGCTTTCTTT.

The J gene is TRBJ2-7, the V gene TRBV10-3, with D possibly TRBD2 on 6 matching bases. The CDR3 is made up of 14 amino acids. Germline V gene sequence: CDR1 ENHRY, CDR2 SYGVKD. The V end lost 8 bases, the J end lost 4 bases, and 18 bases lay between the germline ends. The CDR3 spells CAIGRGEGAYEQYF. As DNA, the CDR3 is TGTGCCATCGGGCGCGGGGAAGGGGCTTACGAGCAGTACTTC.

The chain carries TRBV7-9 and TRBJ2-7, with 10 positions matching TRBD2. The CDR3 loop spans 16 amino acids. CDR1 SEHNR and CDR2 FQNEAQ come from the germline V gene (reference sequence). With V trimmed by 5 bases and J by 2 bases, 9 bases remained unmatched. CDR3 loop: CASSPKTSGPTYEQYF. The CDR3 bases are TGTGCCAGCAGCCCTAAGACTAGCGGGCCTACCTACGAGCAGTACTTC. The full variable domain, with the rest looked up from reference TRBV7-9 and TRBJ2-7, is DTGVSQNPRHKITKRGQNVTFRCDPISEHNRLYWYRQTLGQGPEFLTYFQNEAQLEKSRLLSDRFSAERPKGSFSTLEIQRTEQGDSAMYLCASSPKTSGPTYEQYFGPGTRLTVT.

CDR3 sequence reads: CASSGRTGVGYTF. CDR3 in DNA: TGTGCCAGTAGTGGCCGGACCGGGGTCGGCTACACCTTC. This chain connects TRBV19 to TRBJ1-2; D uncertain. Germline V CDR1 and CDR2: LNHDA, SQIVND (reference sequence). Trimming took 5 bases from V and 8 from J, leaving 15 bases between them. CDR3 size: 13 residues. The full variable domain, its missing parts supplied by reference TRBV19 and TRBJ1-2, is DGGITQSPKYLFRKEGQNVTLSCEQNLNHDAMYWYRQDPGQGLRLIYYSQIVNDFQKGDIAEGYSVSREKKESFPLTVTSAQKNPTAFYLCASSGRTGVGYTFGSGTRLTVV.

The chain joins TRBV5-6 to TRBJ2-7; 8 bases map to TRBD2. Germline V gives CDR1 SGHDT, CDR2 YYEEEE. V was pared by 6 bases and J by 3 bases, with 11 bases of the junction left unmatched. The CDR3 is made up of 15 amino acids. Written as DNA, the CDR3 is TGTGCCAGCACCATTCTGACTAGCGCCTTCTACGAGCAGTACTTC. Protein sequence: CASTILTSAFYEQYF.

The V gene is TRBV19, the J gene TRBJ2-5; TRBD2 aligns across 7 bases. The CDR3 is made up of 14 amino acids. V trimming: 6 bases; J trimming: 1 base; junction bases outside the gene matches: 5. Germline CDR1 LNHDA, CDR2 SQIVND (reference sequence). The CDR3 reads CASSGRPIQETQYF. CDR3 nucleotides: TGTGCCAGTAGCGGGAGGCCGATCCAAGAGACCCAGTACTTC.

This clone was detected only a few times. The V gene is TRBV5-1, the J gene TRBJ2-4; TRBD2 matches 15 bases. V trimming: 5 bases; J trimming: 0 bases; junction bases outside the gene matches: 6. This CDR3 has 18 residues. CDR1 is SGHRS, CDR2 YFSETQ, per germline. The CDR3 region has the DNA TGCGCCAGCAGTTCCGGGACTAGCGGGGGGATAGCCAAAAACATTCAGTACTTC. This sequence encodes CASSSGTSGGIAKNIQYF. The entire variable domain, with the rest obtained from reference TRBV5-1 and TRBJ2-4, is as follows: KAGVTQTPRYLIKTRGQQVTLSCSPISGHRSVSWYQQTPGQGLQFLFEYFSETQRNKGNFPGRFSGRQFSNSRSEMNVSTLELGDSALYLCASSSGTSGGIAKNIQYFGAGTRLSVL.

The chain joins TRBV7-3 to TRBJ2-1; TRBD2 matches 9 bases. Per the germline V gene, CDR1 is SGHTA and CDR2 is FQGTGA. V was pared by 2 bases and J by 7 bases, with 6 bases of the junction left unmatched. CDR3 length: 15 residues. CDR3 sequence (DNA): TGTGCCAGCAGCTTATTCGGACTAGCGATAAATGAGCAGTTCTTC. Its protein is CASSLFGLAINEQFF.